These T cell receptor beta chains were read from a single sample in a study of cytomegalovirus exposure and HLA in healthy donors. The repertoire was sequenced with immunoSEQ multiplex PCR; TCRdb's copy has only in-frame clones and lacks some. The listing records about 170,000 clones. Sample: PBMCs. These receptors all come from a woman younger than 30 in good health and CMV-seropositive. Both conserved end residues are part of each CDR3. D genes are given only for firm matches.

V	D	J	length	CDR3	DNA
TRBV7-2	TRBD1	TRBJ2-1	14	CASSLGPGGNEQFF	TGTGCCAGCAGCTTAGGCCCAGGGGGCAATGAGCAGTTCTTC
TRBV19	-	TRBJ1-2	11	CASSIGDGYTF	TGTGCCAGTAGTATCGGGGATGGCTACACCTTC
TRBV4-1	TRBD1	TRBJ1-6	15	CASSQGGQGNSPLHF	TGCGCCAGCAGCCAAGGGGGACAGGGGAATTCACCCCTCCACTTT
TRBV27	-	TRBJ2-7	12	CASSLPPYEQYF	TGTGCCAGCAGTTTACCTCCCTACGAGCAGTACTTC
TRBV9	TRBD1	TRBJ2-2	16	CASSVDPDRGTGELFF	TGTGCCAGCAGCGTAGACCCGGACAGGGGTACCGGGGAGCTGTTTTTT
TRBV10-3	TRBD1	TRBJ2-7	15	CAISEHPGQGSEQYF	TGTGCCATCAGTGAACATCCGGGACAGGGATCCGAGCAGTACTTC
TRBV10-2	-	TRBJ2-5	14	CASTTGTSGETQYF	TGCGCCAGCACCACCGGGACTTCAGGAGAGACCCAGTACTTC
TRBV5-5	-	TRBJ1-1	13	CASSFGGNTEVFF	TGTGCCAGCAGCTTCGGGGGGAACACTGAAGTTTTCTTT
TRBV7-8	-	TRBJ2-7	16	CASSLVVRVVGYEQYF	TGTGCCAGCAGCTTAGTGGTACGGGTTGTAGGATACGAGCAGTACTTC
TRBV25-1	-	TRBJ2-7	15	CASSEYFVGSYEQYF	TGTGCCAGCAGTGAATATTTCGTCGGGTCCTACGAGCAGTACTTC
TRBV7-9	-	TRBJ1-2	14	CASSLGGIYYGYTF	TGTGCCAGCAGCTTGGGGGGTATTTACTATGGCTACACCTTC
TRBV6-5	-	TRBJ2-2	13	CASSFSWAGELFF	TGTGCCAGCAGTTTTAGCTGGGCCGGGGAGCTGTTTTTT
TRBV4-2	-	TRBJ2-2	12	CASTARTGELFF	TGTGCCAGCACCGCCCGGACCGGGGAGCTGTTTTTT
TRBV19	-	TRBJ1-1	14	CASSRRDMNTEAFF	TGTGCCAGCAGCCGACGAGACATGAACACTGAAGCTTTCTTT
TRBV5-4	TRBD2	TRBJ2-2	15	CASSSSGRAPGELFF	TGTGCCAGCAGCTCCAGCGGGAGGGCCCCCGGGGAGCTGTTTTTT
TRBV7-9	-	TRBJ2-7	13	CASSQKQTYEQYF	TGTGCCAGCAGCCAGAAACAGACCTACGAGCAGTACTTC
TRBV5-1	TRBD1	TRBJ2-5	15	CASSSAGQGQETQYF	TGCGCCAGCAGCTCCGCAGGGCAGGGACAGGAGACCCAGTACTTC
TRBV19	-	TRBJ2-5	12	CASSSARRTQYF	TGTGCCAGTAGTTCCGCCCGGAGGACCCAGTACTTC
TRBV7-9	TRBD1	TRBJ1-5	13	CASSSQGNQPQHF	TGTGCCAGCAGCTCACAGGGGAATCAGCCCCAGCATTTT
TRBV10-3	-	TRBJ2-3	14	CAISDSNRVDTQYF	TGTGCCATCAGTGACAGTAACAGGGTGGATACGCAGTATTTT
TRBV6-6	TRBD2	TRBJ2-1	16	CASSYPDGGGAFEQFF	TGTGCCAGCAGTTACCCCGATGGCGGGGGGGCCTTTGAGCAGTTCTTC
TRBV1	-	TRBJ2-1	11	CTSSLNSEQFF	TGCACCAGCAGCCTCAACTCAGAGCAGTTCTTC
TRBV27	-	TRBJ1-5	13	CASSPGGNQPQHF	TGTGCCAGCTCCCCGGGGGGCAATCAGCCCCAGCATTTT
TRBV6-1	TRBD2	TRBJ2-3	15	CASPSGRVSTDTQYF	TGTGCCAGCCCTAGCGGGAGGGTTTCCACAGATACGCAGTATTTT
TRBV5-1	-	TRBJ2-1	14	CASRETSMSDEQFF	TGCGCCAGCAGGGAAACCTCCATGAGCGATGAGCAGTTCTTC
TRBV15	TRBD1	TRBJ2-7	15	CATSMPGTGMNEQYF	TGTGCCACCAGCATGCCCGGGACAGGGATGAACGAGCAGTACTTC
TRBV25-1	TRBD2	TRBJ2-7	15	CASSDPASGNYEQYF	TGTGCCAGCAGTGATCCGGCTAGCGGGAACTACGAGCAGTACTTC
TRBV5-1	-	TRBJ2-4	15	CASSIDGMAKNIQYF	TGCGCCAGCAGCATCGACGGGATGGCCAAAAACATTCAGTACTTC
TRBV4-2	-	TRBJ1-5	14	CASSQQLGGQPQHF	TGTGCCAGCAGCCAACAGCTGGGAGGACAGCCCCAGCATTTT
TRBV2	TRBD1	TRBJ1-3	13	CAVRRTGSNTIYF	TGTGCCGTAAGACGGACAGGGTCGAACACCATATATTTT
TRBV6-5	-	TRBJ1-2	12	CASQGAGRDYTF	TGTGCCAGCCAAGGTGCGGGGAGGGACTACACCTTC
TRBV7-2	-	TRBJ1-1	14	CASSLGLGTLEAFF	TGTGCCAGCAGCTTAGGCTTGGGGACACTAGAAGCTTTCTTT
TRBV19	TRBD1	TRBJ2-7	14	CASSATGGGYEQYF	TGTGCCAGTAGTGCGACAGGGGGGGGATACGAGCAGTACTTC
TRBV7-2	TRBD2	TRBJ2-7	17	CASSFRGLTSGGGEQYF	TGTGCCAGCAGCTTCCGAGGGCTGACTAGCGGGGGGGGCGAGCAGTACTTC
TRBV4-3	-	TRBJ1-2	15	CASSQRQISNYGYTF	TGCGCCAGCAGCCAACGACAGATTTCTAACTATGGCTACACCTTC
TRBV11-2	TRBD1	TRBJ2-2	15	CASSSRQGATGELFF	TGTGCCAGCAGCTCTAGACAGGGGGCTACCGGGGAGCTGTTTTTT
TRBV27	TRBD2	TRBJ2-1	16	CASSFRTSGAYNEQFF	TGTGCCAGCAGTTTCCGGACTAGCGGGGCTTACAATGAGCAGTTCTTC
TRBV9	TRBD2	TRBJ2-3	14	CASNLAGGADTQYF	TGTGCCAGCAACCTAGCGGGAGGGGCGGATACGCAGTATTTT
TRBV6-4	-	TRBJ1-5	13	CASSDEYNQPQHF	TGTGCCAGCAGTGACGAGTACAATCAGCCCCAGCATTTT
TRBV14	TRBD1	TRBJ1-1	14	CASSEVTGGTEAFF	TGTGCCAGCAGCGAAGTAACAGGGGGTACTGAAGCTTTCTTT
TRBV29-1	TRBD2	TRBJ2-1	15	CSVATSSGGYGEQFF	TGCAGCGTCGCCACCTCTAGCGGAGGTTATGGTGAGCAGTTCTTC
TRBV10-3	-	TRBJ2-7	12	CAISEFTVEQYF	TGTGCCATCAGTGAGTTTACTGTCGAGCAGTACTTC
TRBV7-9	-	TRBJ2-1	15	CASSLGSLAYNEQFF	TGTGCCAGCAGCTTAGGTAGTCTGGCCTACAATGAGCAGTTCTTC